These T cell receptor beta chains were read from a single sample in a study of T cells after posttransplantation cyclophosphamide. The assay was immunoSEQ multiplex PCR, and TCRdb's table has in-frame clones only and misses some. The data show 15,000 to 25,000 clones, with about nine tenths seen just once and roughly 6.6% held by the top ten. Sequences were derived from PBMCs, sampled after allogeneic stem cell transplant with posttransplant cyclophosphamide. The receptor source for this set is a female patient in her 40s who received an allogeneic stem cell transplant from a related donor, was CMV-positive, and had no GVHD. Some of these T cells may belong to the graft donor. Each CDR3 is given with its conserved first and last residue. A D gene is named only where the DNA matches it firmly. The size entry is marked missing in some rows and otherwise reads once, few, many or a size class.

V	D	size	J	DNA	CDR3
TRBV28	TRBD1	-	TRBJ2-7	TGTGCCAGCAGTTCGGTGGGGCAGGGGGCCTACGAGCAGTACTTC	CASSSVGQGAYEQYF
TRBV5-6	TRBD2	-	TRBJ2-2	TGTGCCAGCAGACCTCGGGGGGAGTGGACCGGGGAGCTGTTTTTT	CASRPRGEWTGELFF
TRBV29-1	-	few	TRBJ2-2	TGCAGCGCCGAGGGTGGTTACACCGGGGAGCTGTTTTTT	CSAEGGYTGELFF
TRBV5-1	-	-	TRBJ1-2	TGCGCCAGCAGCAAGGTTCAGGGGAACAACTATGGCTACACCTTC	CASSKVQGNNYGYTF
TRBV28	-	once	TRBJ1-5	TGTGCCAGCATCCCAGGGGAAACTAGCAATCAGCCCCAGCATTTT	CASIPGETSNQPQHF
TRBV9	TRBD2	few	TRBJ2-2	TGTGCCAGCAGCGTGGGAGCGGGAGCCGGGGAGCTGTTTTTT	CASSVGAGAGELFF
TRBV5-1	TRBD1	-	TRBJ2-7	TGCGCCAGCAGCTTGGGTGGGACAGGAACCTACGAGCAGTACTTC	CASSLGGTGTYEQYF
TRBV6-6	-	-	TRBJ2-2	TGTGCCAGCCAAACGGGTCGAACCGGGGAGCTGTTTTTT	CASQTGRTGELFF
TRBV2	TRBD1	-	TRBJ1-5	TGTGCCAGCAGGACAGGGATTCTATGGCCCCAGCATTTT	CASRTGILWPQHF
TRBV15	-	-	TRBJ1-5	TGTGCCACCAGCAGAGATCGGGATCAGCCCCAGCATTTT	CATSRDRDQPQHF
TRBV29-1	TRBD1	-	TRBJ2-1	TGCAGCGTTACACCGGGACAGGGGGCAGATGAGCAGTTCTTC	CSVTPGQGADEQFF
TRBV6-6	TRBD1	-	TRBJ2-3	TGTGCCAGCAGGACCCGGGACAGGGGTTCAGATACGCAGTATTTT	CASRTRDRGSDTQYF
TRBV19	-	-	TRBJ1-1	TGTGCCAGTAGTATTCAGTCGCGGACTGAAGCTTTCTTT	CASSIQSRTEAFF
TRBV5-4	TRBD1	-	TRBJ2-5	TGTGCCAGCAGCTTCCGGGACAGGCGGCAAGAAGCCCAGTACTTC	CASSFRDRRQEAQYF
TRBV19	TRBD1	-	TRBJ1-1	TGTGCCAGTTCAGGGGGTAGGACTGAAGCTTTCTTT	CASSGGRTEAFF
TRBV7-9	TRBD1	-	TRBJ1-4	TGTGCCAGCAGCCTCGACAGGGATCGGGAAAAACTGTTTTTT	CASSLDRDREKLFF
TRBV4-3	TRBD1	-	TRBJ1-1	TGCGCCAGCAGCCGAGACAGGGGACGGAACACTGAAGCTTTCTTT	CASSRDRGRNTEAFF
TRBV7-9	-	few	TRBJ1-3	TGTGCCAGCAGCTTATCAACAGGTCCCTCCTCTGGAAACACCATATATTTT	CASSLSTGPSSGNTIYF
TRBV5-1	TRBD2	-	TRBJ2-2	TGCGCCAGCAATGCCGGACTAGCGGGAGGCACCGGGGAGCTGTTTTTT	CASNAGLAGGTGELFF
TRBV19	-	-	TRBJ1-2	TGTGCCAGTAAGAGGGGAAGTTCCGGAGGGGTCTTTAACTATGGCTACACCTTC	CASKRGSSGGVFNYGYTF
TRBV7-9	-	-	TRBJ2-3	TGTGCCAGCAGCTCTGGCAGCACAGATACGCAGTATTTT	CASSSGSTDTQYF
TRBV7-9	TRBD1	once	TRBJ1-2	TGTGCCAGCAGCTCAGTGACAGGGGGAAGCTATGGCTACACCTTC	CASSSVTGGSYGYTF
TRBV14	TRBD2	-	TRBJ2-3	TGTGCCAGCAGCCATTTAACCGGGACTAGCAAAACAGATACGCAGTATTTT	CASSHLTGTSKTDTQYF
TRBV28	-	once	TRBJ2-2	TGTGCCAGCAGTTCAACAGGGACCGGGGAGCTGTTTTTT	CASSSTGTGELFF
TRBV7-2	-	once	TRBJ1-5	TGTGCCAGCAGCTTATCGGGGAGTATTCAGCCCCAGCATTTT	CASSLSGSIQPQHF
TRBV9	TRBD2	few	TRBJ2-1	TGTGCCAGCAGCTCAGGGACTAGCGGGAGGAATGAGCAGTTCTTC	CASSSGTSGRNEQFF
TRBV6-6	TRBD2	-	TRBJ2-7	TGTGCCAGCAGTGACTCCGGGACTAGCGGGAGTTACGAGCAGTACTTC	CASSDSGTSGSYEQYF
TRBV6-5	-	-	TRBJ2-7	TGTGCCAGCAGCCGAACAGGGATCGAGCAGTACTTC	CASSRTGIEQYF
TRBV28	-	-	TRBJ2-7	TGTGCCAGCGGCCAGGGGCCCCGGGAGCAGTACTTC	CASGQGPREQYF
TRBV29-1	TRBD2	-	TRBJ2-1	TGCAGCGTTGTAGGACTAGCGGAAAATGAGCAGTTCTTC	CSVVGLAENEQFF
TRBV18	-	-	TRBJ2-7	TGTGCCAGCTCACCTCCATTTGACAGGGAGGAGTACTTC	CASSPPFDREEYF
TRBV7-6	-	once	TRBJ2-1	TGTGCCAGCAGCCCACCCGAGAGCTCCTACAATGAGCAGTTCTTC	CASSPPESSYNEQFF
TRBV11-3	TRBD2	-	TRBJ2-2	TGTGCCAGCAGCTTAGATGGCGGGAGATTCGGCGGGGAGCTGTTTTTT	CASSLDGGRFGGELFF
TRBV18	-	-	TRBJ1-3	TGTGCCAGCTCACCCCGTCCGGAGCCCAGTGGAAACACCATATATTTT	CASSPRPEPSGNTIYF
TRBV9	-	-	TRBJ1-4	TGTGCCAGCAGCGCCCAACAGGGACGTTGGGAAAAACTGTTTTTT	CASSAQQGRWEKLFF
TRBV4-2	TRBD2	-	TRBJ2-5	TGTGCCAGCAGCCAAGGAACAGCGGGAGGCAGTTGGGGAGAGACCCAGTACTTC	CASSQGTAGGSWGETQYF
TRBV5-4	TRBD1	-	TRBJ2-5	TGTGCCAGCAGCCCGGACAGGAGGTGGCAAGAGACCCAGTACTTC	CASSPDRRWQETQYF
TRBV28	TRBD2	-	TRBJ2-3	TGTGCCAGCAGGGGGGGCGGGAGGGGACCAGATACGCAGTATTTT	CASRGGGRGPDTQYF
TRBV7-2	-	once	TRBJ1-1	TGTGCCAGCAGCCCCGGTGGCACTGAAGCTTTCTTT	CASSPGGTEAFF
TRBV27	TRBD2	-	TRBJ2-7	TGTGCCAGCAGTCCCAACGGGAGGGCTAGCGGGAGGTACGAGCAGTACTTC	CASSPNGRASGRYEQYF
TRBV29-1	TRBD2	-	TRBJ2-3	TGCAGCGTTGACTTAGCGGGAAATACGCAGTATTTT	CSVDLAGNTQYF
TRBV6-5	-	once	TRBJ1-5	TGTGCCAGCAGGGACAGAAGTTATAGCAATCAGCCCCAGCATTTT	CASRDRSYSNQPQHF
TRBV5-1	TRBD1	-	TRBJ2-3	TGCGCCAGCAGCTTGGAACAGGGGTGGACAGATACGCAGTATTTT	CASSLEQGWTDTQYF
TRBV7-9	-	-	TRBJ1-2	TGTGCCAGCAGCTTCAGTGGGGGGGTAGGAGGCTACACCTTC	CASSFSGGVGGYTF
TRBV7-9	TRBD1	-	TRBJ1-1	TGTGCCAGCAGCATCCGACAGGGGAGGGACACTGAAGCTTTCTTT	CASSIRQGRDTEAFF
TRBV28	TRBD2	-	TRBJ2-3	TGTGCCAGCAGTTTGCGGCTAGCGGGAGGGCCGGGACACCGAAGGGCAGATACGCAGTATTTT	CASSLRLAGGPGHRRADTQYF
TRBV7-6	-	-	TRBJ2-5	TGTGCCAGCAGCCGGGACATCCAAGAGACCCAGTACTTC	CASSRDIQETQYF
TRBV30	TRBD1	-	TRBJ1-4	TGTGCCTGGAGTGCGGGGACAGGGAATGAAAAACTGTTTTTT	CAWSAGTGNEKLFF
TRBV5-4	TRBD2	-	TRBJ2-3	TGTGCCAGCAGCCCAGTAGCGGGAGAGACAGATACGCAGTATTTT	CASSPVAGETDTQYF
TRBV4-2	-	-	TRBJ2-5	TGTGCCAGCAGCCATGAACAGGGAGAAGAGACCCAGTACTTC	CASSHEQGEETQYF
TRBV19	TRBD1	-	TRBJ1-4	TGTGCCAGTAGCCCCGGAAGGACAGGCCTTGGGGCGCCTAATGAAAAACTGTTTTTT	CASSPGRTGLGAPNEKLFF
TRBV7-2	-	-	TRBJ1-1	TGTGCCAGCAGCCTATCTAACACTGAAGCTTTCTTT	CASSLSNTEAFF
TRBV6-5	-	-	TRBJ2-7	TGTGCCAGCAGTTACTCGTCCACAAACTACGAGCAGTACTTC	CASSYSSTNYEQYF
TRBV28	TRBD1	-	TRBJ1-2	TGTGCCAGCAGTTTCGGAGGGACAGGCGGCGGCAATGGCTACACCTTC	CASSFGGTGGGNGYTF
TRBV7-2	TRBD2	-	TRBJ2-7	TGTGCCAGCAGCTTAGTGGCGGGAGGTGGCGAGCAGTACTTC	CASSLVAGGGEQYF